This T cell receptor (beta chain) was retrieved from a study of cytomegalovirus exposure and HLA in healthy donors. For the study at large: The 120 validation repertoires matched the 666 first-cohort repertoires in platform, a later analysis reported. Whole-study findings and limits: It was confirmed in vitro that a few of the CMV-associated chains were specific for CMV antigens. The study put 150 to 200 TCR beta chains on its list as cytomegalovirus-associated. Some public TCRs appeared in many individuals, while most sequences were rare.

About this clone: The antigen remains undetermined.

Profiling relied on immunoSEQ multiplex PCR, and the TCRdb table lists in-frame clones only, not all of them. Altogether about 360,000 clones are present, 86% being singletons, with the ten largest covering under 0.9%. Germline lookup yields CDR1 MDHEN and CDR2 SYDVKM. CDR3 length equals 18 residues. The J segment lost 0 bases and the V segment lost 2 bases, leaving 12 bases of the junction unmatched. The sequence was obtained from a woman aged 18 to 35 in good health and CMV-seronegative. The chain carries TRBV28 and TRBJ2-7, with 8 bases that match TRBD2. The sequencing sample was made of PBMCs. DNA of the CDR3: TGTGCCAGCAGTTTAAGGTTGTCTAGCGGGTACCGCTCCTACGAGCAGTACTTC. Translating it yields CASSLRLSSGYRSYEQYF.